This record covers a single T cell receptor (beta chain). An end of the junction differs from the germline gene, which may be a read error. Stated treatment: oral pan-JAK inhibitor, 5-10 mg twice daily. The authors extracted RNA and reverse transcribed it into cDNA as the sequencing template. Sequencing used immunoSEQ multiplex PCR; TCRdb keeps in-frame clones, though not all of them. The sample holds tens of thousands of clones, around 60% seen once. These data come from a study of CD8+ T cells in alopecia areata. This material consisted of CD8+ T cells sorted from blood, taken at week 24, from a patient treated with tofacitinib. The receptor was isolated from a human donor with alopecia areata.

CDR3 sequence reads: CSVERVGQGTDTQYF. The CDR3 nucleotides read TGCAGCGTTGAAAGGGTGGGACAGGGCACCGATACGCAGTATTTT. This chain connects TRBV29-1 to TRBJ2-3, with 9 nucleotides matching TRBD1. This CDR3 comprises 15 residues. Germline loops: CDR1 SQVTM, CDR2 ANQGSEA.